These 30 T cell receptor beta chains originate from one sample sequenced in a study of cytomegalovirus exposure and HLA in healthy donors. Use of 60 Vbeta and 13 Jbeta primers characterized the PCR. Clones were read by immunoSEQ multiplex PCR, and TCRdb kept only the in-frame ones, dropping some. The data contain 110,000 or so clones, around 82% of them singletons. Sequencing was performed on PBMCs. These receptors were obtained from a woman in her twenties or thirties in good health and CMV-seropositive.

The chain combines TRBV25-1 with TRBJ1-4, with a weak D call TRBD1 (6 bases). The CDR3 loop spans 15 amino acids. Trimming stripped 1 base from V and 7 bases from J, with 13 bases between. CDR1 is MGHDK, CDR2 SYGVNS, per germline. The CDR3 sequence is CASSESTGYGEKLFF. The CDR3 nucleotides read TGTGCCAGCAGTGAATCAACAGGGTACGGTGAAAAACTGTTTTTT.

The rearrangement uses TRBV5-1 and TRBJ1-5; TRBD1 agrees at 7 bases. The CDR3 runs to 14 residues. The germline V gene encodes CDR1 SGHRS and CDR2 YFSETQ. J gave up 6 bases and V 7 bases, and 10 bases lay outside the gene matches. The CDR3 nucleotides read TGCGCCAGCTCGCCCCGGGACAGAAGTCAGCCCCAGCATTTT. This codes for CASSPRDRSQPQHF. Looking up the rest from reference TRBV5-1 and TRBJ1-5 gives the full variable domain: KAGVTQTPRYLIKTRGQQVTLSCSPISGHRSVSWYQQTPGQGLQFLFEYFSETQRNKGNFPGRFSGRQFSNSRSEMNVSTLELGDSALYLCASSPRDRSQPQHFGDGTRLSIL.

This CDR3 is CAISPGSSNQPQHF. For the CDR3, the DNA is TGTGCCATCAGTCCGGGTAGTAGCAATCAGCCCCAGCATTTT. The V gene is TRBV10-3, the J gene TRBJ1-5; D gene unclear. Trimming cost V 5 bases and J 0 bases, with 8 bases left between them. The germline CDR1 and CDR2 sequences are ENHRY and SYGVKD. This CDR3 is 14 amino acids long.

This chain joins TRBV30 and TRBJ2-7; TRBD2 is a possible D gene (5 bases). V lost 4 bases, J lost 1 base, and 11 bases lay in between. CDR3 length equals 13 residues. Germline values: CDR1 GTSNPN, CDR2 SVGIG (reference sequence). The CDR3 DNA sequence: TGTGCCTGGACCCGACGGGATTCCTACGAGCAGTACTTC. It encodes CAWTRRDSYEQYF.

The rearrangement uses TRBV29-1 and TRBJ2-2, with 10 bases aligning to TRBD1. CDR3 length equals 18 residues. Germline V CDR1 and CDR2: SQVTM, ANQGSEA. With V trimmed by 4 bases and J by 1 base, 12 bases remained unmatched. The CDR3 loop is CSVGGDRDRGWNTGELFF. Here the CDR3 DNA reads TGCAGCGTTGGTGGGGACCGGGACAGGGGCTGGAACACCGGGGAGCTGTTTTTT.

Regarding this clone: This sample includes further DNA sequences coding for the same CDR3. CDR3 coding DNA: TGTGCCAGCAGCCCCGGACAGGGCTACGAGCAGTACTTC. Its translation is CASSPGQGYEQYF. The rearrangement uses TRBV11-2 and TRBJ2-7, with TRBD1 matching 8 bases. V was clipped by 5 bases and J by 3 bases; unmatched bases: 3. Germline values: CDR1 SGHAT, CDR2 FQNNGV. CDR3 length: 13 amino acids.

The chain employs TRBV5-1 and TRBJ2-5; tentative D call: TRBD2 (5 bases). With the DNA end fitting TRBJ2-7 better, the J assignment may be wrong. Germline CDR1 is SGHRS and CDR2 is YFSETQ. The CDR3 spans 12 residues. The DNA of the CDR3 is TGCGCCAGCAGCTTGGCGGGAAGCGAGCAGTACTTC. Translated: CASSLAGSEQYF.

The CDR3 nucleotides are TGCGCCAGCAGAGGGACAGCGTCCTACGAGCAGTACTTC. Translation: CASRGTASYEQYF. V and J are TRBV5-1 and TRBJ2-7, with 7 bases aligning to TRBD1. J lost 1 base, V lost 5 bases, and 3 bases had no gene match. This CDR3 region has 13 residues. Germline assignment: CDR1 SGHRS and CDR2 YFSETQ. The full variable domain, its missing parts supplied by reference TRBV5-1 and TRBJ2-7, is KAGVTQTPRYLIKTRGQQVTLSCSPISGHRSVSWYQQTPGQGLQFLFEYFSETQRNKGNFPGRFSGRQFSNSRSEMNVSTLELGDSALYLCASRGTASYEQYFGPGTRLTVT.

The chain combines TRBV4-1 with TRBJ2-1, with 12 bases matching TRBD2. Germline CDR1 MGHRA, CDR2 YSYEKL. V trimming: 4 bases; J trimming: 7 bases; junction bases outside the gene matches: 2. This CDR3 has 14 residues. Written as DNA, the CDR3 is TGCGCCAGCAGCCGACTAGCGGGGGAGAATGAGCAGTTCTTC. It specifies CASSRLAGENEQFF.

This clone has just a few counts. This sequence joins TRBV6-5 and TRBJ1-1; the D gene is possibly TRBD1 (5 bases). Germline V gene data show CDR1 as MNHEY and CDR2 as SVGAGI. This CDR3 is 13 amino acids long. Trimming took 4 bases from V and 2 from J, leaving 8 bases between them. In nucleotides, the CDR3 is TGTGCCAGCAGTTTTGACAGTAACACTGAAGCTTTCTTT. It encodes CASSFDSNTEAFF.

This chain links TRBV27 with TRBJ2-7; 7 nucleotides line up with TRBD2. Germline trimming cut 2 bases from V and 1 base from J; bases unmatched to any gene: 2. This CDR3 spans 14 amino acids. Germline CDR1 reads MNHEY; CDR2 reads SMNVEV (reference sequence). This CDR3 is CASSLAGVSYEQYF. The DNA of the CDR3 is TGTGCCAGCAGTTTAGCGGGGGTATCCTACGAGCAGTACTTC.

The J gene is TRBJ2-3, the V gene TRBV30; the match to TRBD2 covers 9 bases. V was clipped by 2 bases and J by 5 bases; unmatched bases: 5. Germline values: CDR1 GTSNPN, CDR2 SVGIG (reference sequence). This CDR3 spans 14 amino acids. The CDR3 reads CAWSPLAGVDTQYF. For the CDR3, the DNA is TGTGCCTGGAGTCCACTAGCGGGTGTAGATACGCAGTATTTT.

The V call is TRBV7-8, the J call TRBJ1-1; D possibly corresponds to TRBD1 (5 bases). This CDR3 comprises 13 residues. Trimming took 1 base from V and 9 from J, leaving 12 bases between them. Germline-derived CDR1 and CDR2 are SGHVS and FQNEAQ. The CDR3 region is CASSLEGLQKAFF. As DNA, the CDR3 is TGTGCCAGCAGCTTAGAGGGGCTCCAGAAAGCTTTCTTT.

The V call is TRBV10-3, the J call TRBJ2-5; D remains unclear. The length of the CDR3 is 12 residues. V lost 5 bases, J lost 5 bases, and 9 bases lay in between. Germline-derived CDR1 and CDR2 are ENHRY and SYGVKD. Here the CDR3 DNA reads TGTGCCATCAGTCCCTCGAGTGAGACCCAGTACTTC. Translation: CAISPSSETQYF.

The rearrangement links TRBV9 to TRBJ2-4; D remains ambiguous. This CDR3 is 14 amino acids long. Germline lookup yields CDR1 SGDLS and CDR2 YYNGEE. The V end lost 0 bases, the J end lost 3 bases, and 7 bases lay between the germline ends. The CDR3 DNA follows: TGTGCCAGCAGCGTAGCAGGTGGCAAAAACATTCAGTACTTC. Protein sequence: CASSVAGGKNIQYF.

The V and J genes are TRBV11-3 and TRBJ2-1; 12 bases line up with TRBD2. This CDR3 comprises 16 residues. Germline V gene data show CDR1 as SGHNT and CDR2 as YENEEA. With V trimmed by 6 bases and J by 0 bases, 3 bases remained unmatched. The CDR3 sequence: CASRTSGGSSYNEQFF. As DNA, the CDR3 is TGTGCCAGCAGGACTAGCGGGGGTAGCTCCTACAATGAGCAGTTCTTC. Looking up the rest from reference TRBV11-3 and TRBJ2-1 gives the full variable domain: EAGVVQSPRYKIIEKKQPVAFWCNPISGHNTLYWYLQNLGQGPELLIRYENEEAVDDSQLPKDRFSAERLKGVDSTLKIQPAELGDSAVYLCASRTSGGSSYNEQFFGPGTRLTVL.

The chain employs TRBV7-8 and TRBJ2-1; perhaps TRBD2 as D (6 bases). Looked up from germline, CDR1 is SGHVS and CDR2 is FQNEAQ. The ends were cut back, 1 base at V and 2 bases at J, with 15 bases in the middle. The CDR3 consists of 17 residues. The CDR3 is CASSLGWVGLTYNEQFF. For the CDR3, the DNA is TGTGCCAGCAGCTTAGGGTGGGTGGGACTTACCTACAATGAGCAGTTCTTC.

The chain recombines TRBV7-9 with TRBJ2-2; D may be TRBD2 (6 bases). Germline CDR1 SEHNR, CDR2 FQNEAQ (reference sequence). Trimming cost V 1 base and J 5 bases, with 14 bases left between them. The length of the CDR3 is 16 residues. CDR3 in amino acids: CASSLEVGRGTGELFF. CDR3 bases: TGTGCCAGCAGCTTAGAGGTCGGACGGGGGACCGGGGAGCTGTTTTTT.

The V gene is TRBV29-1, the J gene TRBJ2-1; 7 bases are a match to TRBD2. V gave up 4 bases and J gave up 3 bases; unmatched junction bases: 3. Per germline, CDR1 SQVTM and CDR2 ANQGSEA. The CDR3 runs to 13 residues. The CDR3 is CSVGGLYYNEQFF. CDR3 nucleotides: TGCAGCGTTGGGGGACTATACTACAATGAGCAGTTCTTC.

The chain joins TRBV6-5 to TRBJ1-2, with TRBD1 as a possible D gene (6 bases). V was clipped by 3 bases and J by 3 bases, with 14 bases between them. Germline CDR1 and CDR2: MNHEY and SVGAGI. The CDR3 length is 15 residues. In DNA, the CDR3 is TGTGCCAGCAGTTATCGAGCGGGGGCCGACTATGGCTACACCTTC. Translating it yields CASSYRAGADYGYTF.

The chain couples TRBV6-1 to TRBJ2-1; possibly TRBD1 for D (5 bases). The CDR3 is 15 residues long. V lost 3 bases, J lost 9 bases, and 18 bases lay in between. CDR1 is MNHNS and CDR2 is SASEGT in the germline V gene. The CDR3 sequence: CASSDVVLTRGEQFF. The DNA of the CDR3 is TGTGCCAGCAGTGATGTGGTCCTCACAAGGGGTGAGCAGTTCTTC.

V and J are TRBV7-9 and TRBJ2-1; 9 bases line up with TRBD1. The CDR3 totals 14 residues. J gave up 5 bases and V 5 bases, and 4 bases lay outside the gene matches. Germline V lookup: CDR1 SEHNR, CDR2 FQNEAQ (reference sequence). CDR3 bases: TGTGCCAGCAGCAGCGACAGGGGGAACAATGAGCAGTTCTTC. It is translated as CASSSDRGNNEQFF.

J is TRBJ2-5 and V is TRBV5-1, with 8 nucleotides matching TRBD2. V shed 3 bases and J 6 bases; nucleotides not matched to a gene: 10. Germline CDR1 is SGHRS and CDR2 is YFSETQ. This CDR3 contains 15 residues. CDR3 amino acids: CASSSGRGNPKTQYF. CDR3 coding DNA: TGCGCCAGCAGCTCCGGGAGGGGGAATCCGAAGACCCAGTACTTC.

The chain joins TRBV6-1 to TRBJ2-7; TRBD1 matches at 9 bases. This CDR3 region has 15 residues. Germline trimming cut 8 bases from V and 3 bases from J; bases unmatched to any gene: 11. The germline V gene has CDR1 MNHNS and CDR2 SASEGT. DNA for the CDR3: TGTGCCAGCCCCTCAAAGACAGGGGGGAACTACGAGCAGTACTTC. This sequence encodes CASPSKTGGNYEQYF.

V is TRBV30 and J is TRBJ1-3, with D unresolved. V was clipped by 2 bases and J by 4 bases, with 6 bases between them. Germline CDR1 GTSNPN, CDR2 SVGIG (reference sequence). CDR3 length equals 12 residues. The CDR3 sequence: CAWSILGNTIYF. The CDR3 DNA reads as TGTGCCTGGAGTATCCTAGGAAACACCATATATTTT.

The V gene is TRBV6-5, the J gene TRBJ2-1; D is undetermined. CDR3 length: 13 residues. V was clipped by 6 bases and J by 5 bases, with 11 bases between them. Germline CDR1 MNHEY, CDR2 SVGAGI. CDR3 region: CASRFPGHNEQFF. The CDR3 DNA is TGTGCCAGCAGATTCCCTGGGCACAATGAGCAGTTCTTC.

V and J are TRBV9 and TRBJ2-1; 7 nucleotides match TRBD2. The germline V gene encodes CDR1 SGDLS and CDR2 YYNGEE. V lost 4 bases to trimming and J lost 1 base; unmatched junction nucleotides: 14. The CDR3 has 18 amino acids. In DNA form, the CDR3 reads TGTGCCAGCAGCCCCTCCCTGGGAGGGCCTTATTCCTACAATGAGCAGTTCTTC. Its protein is CASSPSLGGPYSYNEQFF. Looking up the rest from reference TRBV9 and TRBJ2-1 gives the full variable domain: DSGVTQTPKHLITATGQRVTLRCSPRSGDLSVYWYQQSLDQGLQFLIQYYNGEERAKGNILERFSAQQFPDLHSELNLSSLELGDSALYFCASSPSLGGPYSYNEQFFGPGTRLTVL.

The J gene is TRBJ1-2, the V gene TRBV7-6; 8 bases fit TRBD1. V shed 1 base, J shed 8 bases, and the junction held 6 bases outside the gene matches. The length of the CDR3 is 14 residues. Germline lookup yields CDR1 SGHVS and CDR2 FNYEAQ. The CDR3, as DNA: TGTGCCAGCAGCTTAGAGCAGGGGGCTGGCGGCTACACCTTC. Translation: CASSLEQGAGGYTF.

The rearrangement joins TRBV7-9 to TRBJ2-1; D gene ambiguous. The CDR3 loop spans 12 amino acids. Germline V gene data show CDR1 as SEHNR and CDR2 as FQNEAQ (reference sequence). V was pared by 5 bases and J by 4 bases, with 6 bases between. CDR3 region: CASSPDYNEQFF. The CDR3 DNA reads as TGTGCCAGCAGCCCAGATTACAATGAGCAGTTCTTC.

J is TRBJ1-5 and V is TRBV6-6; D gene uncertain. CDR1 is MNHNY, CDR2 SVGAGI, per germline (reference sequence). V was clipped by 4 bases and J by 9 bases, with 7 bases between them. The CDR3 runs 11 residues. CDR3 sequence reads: CASSSSRPQHF. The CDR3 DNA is TGTGCCAGCAGTTCTTCCAGGCCCCAGCATTTT.